These 30 T cell receptor beta chains originate from one sample sequenced in a study of T cells after yellow fever vaccination. MiXCR, run by TCRdb on the 5' RACE reads, gives a single entry per CDR3 protein. Of 400,000 to 650,000 distinct CDR3 sequences listed, about a fifth were seen once; the top ten hold about 16%. Sequenced here: PBMCs, sampled about 20 days after the first yellow fever vaccination. Receptors originate from a man aged 18 to 30 who received the YFV17D yellow fever vaccine.

V and J are TRBV7-2 and TRBJ2-7; possible D gene TRBD1, 6 bases. Deletions cut 1 base from V and 5 bases from J, with 9 bases between. Germline-derived CDR1 and CDR2 are SGHTA and FQGNSA. This CDR3 comprises 13 residues. The CDR3 sequence is CASSLDGDNEQYF. Written as DNA, the CDR3 is TGTGCCAGCAGCTTAGACGGGGACAACGAGCAGTACTTC.

This clonotype was seen at least ten times. DNA for the CDR3: TGTGCCATCGCCCGGAGAGGTGAAGAGACCCAGTACTTC. Translated: CAIARRGEETQYF. This rearrangement joins TRBV15 to TRBJ2-5; D ambiguous. Germline V CDR1 and CDR2: LNHNV, YYDKDF (reference sequence). The ends were cut back, 10 bases at V and 3 bases at J, with 15 bases in the middle. The CDR3 loop spans 13 amino acids. Full variable domain (rest looked up from reference TRBV15 and TRBJ2-5): DAMVIQNPRYQVTQFGKPVTLSCSQTLNHNVMYWYQQKSSQAPKLLFHYYDKDFNNEADTPDNFQSRRPNTSFCFLDIRSPGLGDTAMYLCAIARRGEETQYFGPGTRLLVL.

The gene calls are TRBV11-2 and TRBJ2-3; tentative D call: TRBD2 (6 bases). The CDR3 spans 15 residues. Germline CDR1 reads SGHAT; CDR2 reads FQNNGV. V was shortened by 5 bases and J by 1 base, with 13 bases between the two germline ends. CDR3 loop: CASSQHWRGTDTQYF. DNA for the CDR3: TGTGCCAGCAGCCAACACTGGAGGGGCACAGATACGCAGTATTTT.

The chain uses TRBV29-1 and TRBJ2-2, with unresolved D. This CDR3 contains 14 residues. Germline CDR1 is SQVTM and CDR2 is ANQGSEA. Trimming pared 5 bases from V and 0 bases from J, leaving 10 bases between. The CDR3 spells CSVFQQTNTGELFF. The CDR3 region has the DNA TGCAGCGTTTTTCAGCAAACGAACACCGGGGAGCTGTTTTTT.

V is TRBV20-1 and J is TRBJ2-3; 7 bases match TRBD1. The CDR3 runs to 15 residues. Germline lookup yields CDR1 DFQATT and CDR2 SNEGSKA (reference sequence). The trim removed 3 bases at V and 0 bases at J, leaving 6 bases unmatched. CDR3 loop: CSARRQGSSTDTQYF. The CDR3 bases are TGCAGTGCTAGGCGACAGGGTTCAAGCACAGATACGCAGTATTTT.

This chain links TRBV4-1 with TRBJ2-3; TRBD1 aligns across 12 bases. This CDR3 has 17 amino acids. Trimming took 4 bases from V and 1 from J; bases not matched to a gene: 6. The germline CDR1 and CDR2 sequences are MGHRA and YSYEKL. The CDR3 region is CASSLRGTGGGTDTQYF. CDR3 DNA: TGCGCCAGCAGCCTACGGGGGACAGGGGGCGGCACAGATACGCAGTATTTT.

This rearrangement joins TRBV10-3 to TRBJ2-5; the match to TRBD2 covers 12 bases. V shed 6 bases and J 2 bases; nucleotides not matched to a gene: 4. The CDR3 spans 15 residues. Germline-derived CDR1 and CDR2 are ENHRY and SYGVKD. Here the CDR3 reads CAIRKTSGGQETQYF. The CDR3 nucleotides read TGTGCCATCAGAAAGACTAGCGGGGGACAAGAGACCCAGTACTTC.

Of note for this clonotype: A much larger clone differs from this one at a single base, so this may be a read error. The V gene is TRBV5-5, the J gene TRBJ2-3, with 13 bases identical to TRBD2. CDR1 is SGHKS, CDR2 YYEKEE, per germline (reference sequence). This CDR3 has 14 amino acids. Trimming cost V 7 bases and J 1 base; bases outside gene matches: 0. The CDR3 DNA reads as TGTGCCAGCGGGACTAGCGGGGGCACAGATACGCAGTATTTT. Protein product: CASGTSGGTDTQYF.

This clonotype occurred a few times. The V and J genes are TRBV7-8 and TRBJ2-7; 12 positions match TRBD2. The CDR3 has 15 amino acids. The V segment lost 5 bases and the J segment 0 bases; nucleotides outside the gene matches: 2. Germline CDR1 is SGHVS and CDR2 is FQNEAQ. CDR3: CASSASGGASYEQYF. CDR3 nucleotides: TGTGCCAGCAGCGCTAGCGGGGGGGCCTCCTACGAGCAGTACTTC. Using reference TRBV7-8 and TRBJ2-7 for the parts outside the CDR3, the full variable domain is GAGVSQSPRYKVAKRGQDVALRCDPISGHVSLFWYQQALGQGPEFLTYFQNEAQLDKSGLPSDRFFAERPEGSVSTLKIQRTQQEDSAVYLCASSASGGASYEQYFGPGTRLTVT.

The chain employs TRBV5-1 and TRBJ2-3, with D possibly TRBD2 on 5 matching bases. Germline V gives CDR1 SGHRS, CDR2 YFSETQ. V shed 2 bases and J shed 2 bases, with 9 bases lying between them. The CDR3 contains 14 residues. This CDR3 reads CASSFLLDTDTQYF. The CDR3 coding sequence is TGCGCCAGCAGCTTTCTACTAGACACAGATACGCAGTATTTT.

V and J are TRBV9 and TRBJ2-1; maybe TRBD1 (5 bases). The CDR3 is 15 residues long. Germline CDR1 and CDR2: SGDLS and YYNGEE. The ends were cut back, 0 bases at V and 4 bases at J, with 11 bases in the middle. CDR3: CASSVEGIGYNEQFF. The DNA of the CDR3 is TGTGCCAGCAGCGTAGAGGGGATCGGGTACAATGAGCAGTTCTTC.

V and J are TRBV6-2 or TRBV6-3 and TRBJ2-5; tentatively, D is TRBD1 (6 bases). Germline CDR1 MNHEY, CDR2 SVGEGT. Between the trimmed V and J ends, which lost 2 bases and 2 bases, there was a span of 9 bases. This CDR3 is built from 14 residues. The CDR3 here is CASSYLGQQETQYF. Written as DNA, the CDR3 is TGTGCCAGCAGTTACCTGGGACAACAAGAGACCCAGTACTTC.

This clonotype was observed many times. The chain employs TRBV12-3 or TRBV12-4 and TRBJ2-3; D not resolved. The CDR3 totals 14 residues. The V end lost 2 bases, the J end lost 0 bases, and 6 bases lay between the germline ends. This CDR3 reads CASSLFTSTDTQYF. In DNA form, the CDR3 reads TGTGCCAGCAGTTTATTCACTAGCACAGATACGCAGTATTTT.

Remarks on this clonotype: It may be a read error: a sequence one base away is much more abundant. The chain joins TRBV5-1 to TRBJ1-1, with a possible D match to TRBD1 (5 bases). The V gene's germline CDR1 is SGHRS and CDR2 YFSETQ. This CDR3 region has 15 residues. The CDR3 DNA reads TGCGTCAGCAGCTTGGGGCCGGGGAGGGAAGCCGAAGCTTTCTTT. Translated: CVSSLGPGREAEAFF.

This clonotype was recorded a few times. The rearrangement links TRBV7-2 to TRBJ1-4, with D unclear. V was clipped by 5 bases and J by 7 bases, with 14 bases between them. The germline V gene encodes CDR1 SGHTA and CDR2 FQGNSA. This CDR3 is built from 14 residues. The CDR3, as DNA: TGTGCCAGCAGCCGCGGCCCGATGGGTGAAAAACTGTTTTTT. This encodes CASSRGPMGEKLFF.

This chain connects TRBV7-3 to TRBJ2-3, with D perhaps given as TRBD1 or TRBD2 (5 bases each). The ends were cut back, 4 bases at V and 9 bases at J, with 14 bases in the middle. The length of the CDR3 is 13 residues. Germline CDR1 reads SGHTA; CDR2 reads FQGTGA. This chain's CDR3 is CASSSGTSPTQYF. The DNA of the CDR3 is TGTGCCAGCAGCTCGGGGACCTCCCCGACGCAGTATTTT.

The V and J genes are TRBV21-1 and TRBJ2-7; the D call TRBD1 from the table was never checked on the DNA. TRBV21-1 corresponds to a pseudogene. CDR3 length: 15 residues. In nucleotides, the CDR3 is TGTGCCAGCAGCAGCAAGACAGGGGGGGACTACGAGCAGTACGTC. As protein: CASSSKTGGDYEQYV.

This clonotype was seen a few times. The rearrangement links TRBV3-1 to TRBJ1-6; D unresolved. Germline assignment: CDR1 LGHDT and CDR2 YNNKEL (reference sequence). V was trimmed by 4 bases and J by 8 bases, leaving 6 bases between them. This CDR3 has 12 amino acids. CDR3 DNA sequence: TGTGCCAGCAGCCTGGGGTATTCACCCCTCCACTTT. Its protein is CASSLGYSPLHF.

V usage is TRBV24-1 and J usage is TRBJ2-2; 7 bases are a match to TRBD1. Germline trimming cut 7 bases from V and 3 bases from J; bases unmatched to any gene: 13. Germline V gene lookup returns CDR1 KGHDR and CDR2 SFDVKD. There are 17 residues in the CDR3. The CDR3 region is CATSNTPGQTYTGELFF. Here the CDR3 DNA reads TGTGCCACCAGCAACACGCCGGGACAGACCTACACCGGGGAGCTGTTTTTT.

J is TRBJ2-3 and V is TRBV7-2, with unresolved D. The V gene's germline CDR1 is SGHTA and CDR2 FQGNSA. The V end was cut by 4 bases, the J end by 5 bases, with 10 bases between. This CDR3 comprises 13 residues. The CDR3 sequence: CASSSVAEDTQYF. The CDR3 DNA sequence: TGTGCCAGCAGCTCCGTAGCAGAAGATACGCAGTATTTT.

This clonotype was counted only a few times. The CDR3 reads CASSQDLAGSTDTQYF. As DNA, the CDR3 is TGCGCCAGCAGCCAAGATTTAGCGGGGAGCACAGATACGCAGTATTTT. V is TRBV4-3 and J is TRBJ2-3; 8 bases line up with TRBD2. After removal of 0 bases from V and 0 bases from J, the junction contained 2 bases not matched to a gene. CDR3 size: 16 residues. CDR1 is LGHNA and CDR2 is YSLEER in the germline V gene.

J is TRBJ1-6 and V is TRBV19; D is undetermined. Trimming removed 5 bases at V and 4 bases at J, with 9 bases between. CDR1 is LNHDA and CDR2 is SQIVND in the germline V gene (reference sequence). The CDR3 consists of 14 residues. This CDR3 reads CASSLRPYNSPLHF. CDR3 DNA: TGTGCCAGTAGTCTGAGGCCTTATAATTCACCCCTCCACTTT. Looking up the rest from reference TRBV19 and TRBJ1-6 gives the full variable domain: DGGITQSPKYLFRKEGQNVTLSCEQNLNHDAMYWYRQDPGQGLRLIYYSQIVNDFQKGDIAEGYSVSREKKESFPLTVTSAQKNPTAFYLCASSLRPYNSPLHFGNGTRLTVT.

The rearrangement uses TRBV11-3 and TRBJ2-3; 9 nucleotides line up with TRBD2. V shed 4 bases, J shed 7 bases, and the junction held 9 bases outside the gene matches. The CDR3 length is 15 residues. From germline, CDR1 is SGHNT and CDR2 YENEEA. DNA for the CDR3: TGTGCCAGCAGCTCTCGAGCGGGGGGCATCTATACGCAGTATTTT. Translating it yields CASSSRAGGIYTQYF.

The chain couples TRBV29-1 to TRBJ2-3, with D possibly called TRBD1 or TRBD2 (7 bases each). CDR3 size: 15 residues. Per germline, CDR1 SQVTM and CDR2 ANQGSEA. Trimming took 6 bases from V and 0 from J, leaving 16 bases between them. The CDR3 reads CSVPNRGGSTDTQYF. CDR3 nucleotides: TGCAGCGTCCCAAACAGGGGAGGGAGCACAGATACGCAGTATTTT.

V usage is TRBV10-3 and J usage is TRBJ1-6; maybe TRBD1 (5 bases). This CDR3 has 14 residues. V was pared by 6 bases and J by 8 bases, with 14 bases between. Germline V gene data show CDR1 as ENHRY and CDR2 as SYGVKD. For the CDR3, the DNA is TGTGCCATCAGACCGGGACGCCTTCATTCACCCCTCCACTTT. This sequence encodes CAIRPGRLHSPLHF.

This clonotype appeared a few times. The chain links TRBV18 to TRBJ1-1; D gene uncertain. The CDR3 is made up of 12 amino acids. Germline values: CDR1 KGHSH, CDR2 LQKENI. Trimming stripped 2 bases from V and 7 bases from J, with 8 bases between. The CDR3 loop is CASSPILHEAFF. The CDR3 bases are TGTGCCAGCTCACCAATCCTGCATGAAGCTTTCTTT.

The J gene is TRBJ2-7, the V gene TRBV27, with 8 nucleotides matching TRBD1. The CDR3 has 14 amino acids. The V and J ends lost 5 bases and 9 bases, in that order; junction bases with no gene match: 12. Germline assignment: CDR1 MNHEY and CDR2 SMNVEV (reference sequence). The CDR3 here is CASSATLTRGLQYV. DNA for the CDR3: TGTGCCAGCAGTGCGACCTTGACCAGGGGGCTGCAGTACGTC.

In its sample, this clonotype was seen a few times. V is TRBV27 and J is TRBJ1-1; the D gene is possibly TRBD1 (5 bases). Germline V gene data show CDR1 as MNHEY and CDR2 as SMNVEV (reference sequence). V dropped 3 bases and J dropped 5 bases, with 13 bases sitting between them. This CDR3 region has 14 residues. CDR3 amino acids: CASSFGATDTEAFF. CDR3 bases: TGTGCCAGCAGTTTCGGGGCTACGGATACTGAAGCTTTCTTT.

This clonotype appeared once. V usage is TRBV12-3 or TRBV12-4 and J usage is TRBJ2-2; D is unclear. The CDR3 totals 15 residues. Trimming removed 1 base at V and 5 bases at J, with 11 bases between. The CDR3 region is CASSLVGPPTGELFF. The CDR3 nucleotides read TGTGCCAGCAGTTTAGTTGGACCCCCGACCGGGGAGCTGTTTTTT.

The rearrangement joins TRBV4-3 to TRBJ2-1, with 12 bases matching TRBD2. V lost 4 bases, J lost 7 bases, and 11 bases stayed unmatched. The CDR3 totals 17 residues. The germline CDR1 and CDR2 sequences are LGHNA and YSLEER. The CDR3 reads CASSPKPWTSGINEQFF. As DNA, the CDR3 is TGCGCCAGCAGCCCTAAACCCTGGACTAGCGGGATAAATGAGCAGTTCTTC.